One and the same sample provided the 3 T cell receptor beta chains below, sequenced in a study of T cell responses to AZD1222 COVID-19 vaccine. Generated by immunoSEQ multiplex PCR, the TCRdb table keeps only in-frame clones and is missing some. Of tens of thousands of clones listed, around 89% are singletons. This sample comprised peripheral blood, obtained on day 0 of AZD1222 vaccination. The receptor source for this set is an adult in good health.

The rearrangement joins TRBV27 to TRBJ1-6; the D is unclear. The CDR3 is 13 amino acids. V was shortened by 3 bases and J by 14 bases, with 14 bases between the two germline ends. Germline V CDR1 and CDR2: MNHEY, SMNVEV (reference sequence). This CDR3 is CASSFSVTDSLHF. CDR3 in DNA: TGTGCCAGCAGTTTCTCAGTTACGGACTCCCTCCACTTT.

The chain employs TRBV7-2 and TRBJ2-2; 9 bases align to TRBD1. Germline V CDR1 and CDR2: SGHTA, FQGNSA. The CDR3 contains 16 residues. V was pared by 6 bases and J by 4 bases, with 9 bases of the junction left unmatched. The CDR3, as DNA: TGTGCCAGCAGAAACCCCGGGACAGGGACCACCGGGGAGCTGTTTTTT. It translates to CASRNPGTGTTGELFF.

J is TRBJ1-6 and V is TRBV18; D remains ambiguous. The ends were cut back, 1 base at V and 8 bases at J, with 6 bases in the middle. Germline V gene data show CDR1 as KGHSH and CDR2 as LQKENI. The CDR3 has 13 residues. CDR3 region: CASSPHTDSPLHF. DNA of the CDR3: TGTGCCAGCTCACCACACACTGATTCACCCCTCCACTTT.